This is a list of T cell receptor beta chains from one sample in a study of OX40 agonist ivuxolimab in advanced cancers. Repertoires were generated with immunoSEQ multiplex PCR, while TCRdb's copy carries only in-frame clones and drops some. Of about 60,000 clones listed, about 89% are singletons. Sequenced here: CD4+ or CD8+ T cells sorted from blood, sampled in a trial of the OX40 agonist ivuxolimab. Receptor source: an adult with an advanced solid tumor such as melanoma, head and neck, liver or kidney cancer. Both conserved end residues are part of each CDR3. Fields, in order: D gene, clone size, CDR3 length, V gene, J gene, CDR3 DNA, CDR3 protein. D genes are given only for firm matches. A clone size is listed for some rows: how often the clone was seen (once, few, many), or a class if it is expanded.

D: TRBD1; size: .; length: 15; V: TRBV6-5; J: TRBJ2-5; DNA: TGTGCCAGCAGTTCCCCGGACAGGGCCGAAGAGACCCAGTACTTC; CDR3: CASSSPDRAEETQYF
D: .; size: .; length: 13; V: TRBV6-1; J: TRBJ1-5; DNA: TGTGCCAGCAAAGGCCGGACTTTCCAGCCCCAGCATTTT; CDR3: CASKGRTFQPQHF
D: .; size: .; length: 13; V: TRBV28; J: TRBJ1-1; DNA: TGTGCCAGTACCGGGCCCCGGAACACTGAAGCTTTCTTT; CDR3: CASTGPRNTEAFF
D: TRBD2; size: .; length: 15; V: TRBV28; J: TRBJ2-4; DNA: TGTGCCAGCACCGTCGGGGGACTAGCCGGGGACATTCAGTACTTC; CDR3: CASTVGGLAGDIQYF
D: .; size: .; length: 11; V: TRBV29-1; J: TRBJ2-7; DNA: TGCAGCGTCGGGACACCCTACGAGCAGTACTTC; CDR3: CSVGTPYEQYF
D: .; size: .; length: 14; V: TRBV19; J: TRBJ1-1; DNA: TGTGCCAGTATGGTCAGGGAGGGTGTCACTGAAGCTTTCTTT; CDR3: CASMVREGVTEAFF
D: .; size: .; length: 12; V: TRBV28; J: TRBJ2-7; DNA: TGTGCCAGCCAAGACACCCGCTACGAGCAGTACTTC; CDR3: CASQDTRYEQYF
D: TRBD2; size: .; length: 15; V: TRBV11-2; J: TRBJ2-1; DNA: TGTGCCAGCAGCCTGCTAGCGGGGGCGTACAATGAGCAGTTCTTC; CDR3: CASSLLAGAYNEQFF
D: .; size: once; length: 12; V: TRBV7-2; J: TRBJ2-7; DNA: TGTGCCAGCAGCTTGTACATCGACGAGCAGTACTTC; CDR3: CASSLYIDEQYF
D: TRBD1; size: .; length: 14; V: TRBV11-2; J: TRBJ2-1; DNA: TGTGCCAGCAGCTTGGGACAGGGGGCCAATGAGCAGTTCTTC; CDR3: CASSLGQGANEQFF
D: .; size: .; length: 15; V: TRBV11-2; J: TRBJ2-3; DNA: TGTGCCAGCAGCTTAGCAGGGGTGAGCACAGATACGCAGTATTTT; CDR3: CASSLAGVSTDTQYF
D: .; size: .; length: 13; V: TRBV19; J: TRBJ2-6; DNA: TGTGCCAGTAGGAGGGATGGGGCCAACGTCCTGACTTTC; CDR3: CASRRDGANVLTF
D: .; size: .; length: 14; V: TRBV19; J: TRBJ1-5; DNA: TGTGCCAGTAGTACGTCGGGGAGCTATCAGCCCCAGCATTTT; CDR3: CASSTSGSYQPQHF
D: TRBD2; size: .; length: 15; V: TRBV28; J: TRBJ2-7; DNA: TGTGCCAGCAGTTTATGGGGGGGGAGCTCCTACGAGCAGTACTTC; CDR3: CASSLWGGSSYEQYF
D: .; size: .; length: 15; V: TRBV7-9; J: TRBJ1-3; DNA: TGTGCCAGCAGTTCGTCAGGGTTCTCTGGAAACACCATATATTTT; CDR3: CASSSSGFSGNTIYF
D: .; size: .; length: 13; V: TRBV7-2; J: TRBJ2-3; DNA: TGTGCCAGCAGCTCGGCTGGGACAGATACGCAGTATTTT; CDR3: CASSSAGTDTQYF
D: .; size: once; length: 14; V: TRBV7-2; J: TRBJ1-6; DNA: TGTGCCAGCAACCTAGGTCTGGATTATTCACCCCTCCACTTT; CDR3: CASNLGLDYSPLHF
D: TRBD1; size: .; length: 15; V: TRBV6-6; J: TRBJ2-7; DNA: TGTGCCAGCAGTTACTCCGGGACAGGGAGCTACGAGCAGTACTTC; CDR3: CASSYSGTGSYEQYF
D: .; size: .; length: 14; V: TRBV7-2; J: TRBJ2-5; DNA: TGTGCCAGCAGCATAAGTCCCGGGACCCAGACCCAGTACTTC; CDR3: CASSISPGTQTQYF
D: .; size: .; length: 16; V: TRBV6-5; J: TRBJ1-4; DNA: TGTGCCAGCAGTTACTACCAGGGTACTACTAATGAAAAACTGTTTTTT; CDR3: CASSYYQGTTNEKLFF
D: .; size: .; length: 15; V: TRBV6-1; J: TRBJ2-7; DNA: TGTGCCAGCAGTCCTAATACAGGAGCTCCCTACGAGCAGTACTTC; CDR3: CASSPNTGAPYEQYF
D: TRBD1; size: .; length: 14; V: TRBV28; J: TRBJ1-2; DNA: TGTGCCAGTACTTCCGGACAGGGGCTCTATGGCTACACCTTC; CDR3: CASTSGQGLYGYTF
D: .; size: .; length: 14; V: TRBV6-1; J: TRBJ2-2; DNA: TGTGCCAGCAGTGAGAACAGGGCGAGCGGGGAGCTGTTTTTT; CDR3: CASSENRASGELFF
D: .; size: .; length: 14; V: TRBV2; J: TRBJ2-4; DNA: TGTGCCAGCAGTGCGGGACTGATGATAAACATTCAGTACTTC; CDR3: CASSAGLMINIQYF
D: .; size: .; length: 15; V: TRBV28; J: TRBJ1-2; DNA: TGTGCCAGCAGTTCCTCTGGACAGTCAGCTTCAGGCTACACCTTC; CDR3: CASSSSGQSASGYTF
D: .; size: .; length: 20; V: TRBV4-2; J: TRBJ1-5; DNA: TGTGCCAGCAGCCAAGATTACGTGGGGGGTCCAGGGTCTCGGAATCAGCCCCAGCATTTT; CDR3: CASSQDYVGGPGSRNQPQHF
D: .; size: .; length: 16; V: TRBV28; J: TRBJ1-4; DNA: TGTGCCAGCAGTTTATCCGGGGGAGCAACTAATGAAAAACTGTTTTTT; CDR3: CASSLSGGATNEKLFF
D: .; size: .; length: 13; V: TRBV5-1; J: TRBJ2-2; DNA: TGCGCCAGCAGCTTGGTCGACACCGGGGAGCTGTTTTTT; CDR3: CASSLVDTGELFF
D: TRBD1; size: once; length: 16; V: TRBV28; J: TRBJ1-5; DNA: TGTGCCAGCAGTTTATTTCAGGGGGCTTCCAATCAGCCCCAGCATTTT; CDR3: CASSLFQGASNQPQHF
D: .; size: .; length: 13; V: TRBV28; J: TRBJ1-5; DNA: TGTGCCAGCATTTCACAGCCCAATCAGCCCCAGCATTTT; CDR3: CASISQPNQPQHF
D: TRBD2; size: .; length: 16; V: TRBV6-1; J: TRBJ2-3; DNA: TGTGCCAGCAGTGAATATGAGGGAGGGCCAACAGATACGCAGTATTTT; CDR3: CASSEYEGGPTDTQYF
D: .; size: .; length: 14; V: TRBV6-5; J: TRBJ2-7; DNA: TGTGCCAGCAGCCGGACCCAAGGATCCTACGAGCAGTACTTC; CDR3: CASSRTQGSYEQYF
D: .; size: .; length: 12; V: TRBV28; J: TRBJ2-1; DNA: TGTGCCAGCAGGGGGCCGGGACTCGAGCAGTTCTTC; CDR3: CASRGPGLEQFF
D: .; size: .; length: 14; V: TRBV30; J: TRBJ2-1; DNA: TGTGCCTGGAGTGTACGGGGCAGGGGAAATGAGCAGTTCTTC; CDR3: CAWSVRGRGNEQFF
D: .; size: .; length: 17; V: TRBV19; J: TRBJ2-1; DNA: TGTGCCAGTAGAAATATAGACAGCCCCTTTTTGAATAATGAGCAGTTCTTC; CDR3: CASRNIDSPFLNNEQFF
D: .; size: .; length: 14; V: TRBV7-8; J: TRBJ1-5; DNA: TGTGCCAGCAGCCTCGGGACAAGGGATCAGCCCCAGCATTTT; CDR3: CASSLGTRDQPQHF
D: TRBD1; size: .; length: 15; V: TRBV19; J: TRBJ1-1; DNA: TGTGCCAGTAGTATCGTACAGGGGGTAGTCACTGAAGCTTTCTTT; CDR3: CASSIVQGVVTEAFF
D: .; size: .; length: 13; V: TRBV30; J: TRBJ2-7; DNA: TGTGCCTGGAGAAACCCAGGTTACTACGAGCAGTACTTC; CDR3: CAWRNPGYYEQYF
D: .; size: .; length: 13; V: TRBV10-2; J: TRBJ2-5; DNA: TGCGCCAGCAGGGTGGGTGGAGGAGAGACCCAGTACTTC; CDR3: CASRVGGGETQYF
D: TRBD1; size: .; length: 12; V: TRBV28; J: TRBJ2-1; DNA: TGTGCCAGCAGGTCCCAGGGACAGCGGCAGTTCTTC; CDR3: CASRSQGQRQFF
D: TRBD1; size: once; length: 13; V: TRBV10-3; J: TRBJ1-1; DNA: TGTGCCACGCGACAGGGGGCGCAGACTGAAGCTTTCTTT; CDR3: CATRQGAQTEAFF
D: .; size: .; length: 14; V: TRBV28; J: TRBJ2-7; DNA: TGTGCCAGCAGTTCCCCAGCGCGGATTCTTGAGCAGTACTTC; CDR3: CASSSPARILEQYF
D: .; size: .; length: 15; V: TRBV7-6; J: TRBJ2-2; DNA: TGTGCCAGCAGCTTAGTCAGACAGAACACCGGGGAGCTGTTTTTT; CDR3: CASSLVRQNTGELFF